Following are 2 T cell receptor beta chains from one sample sequenced in a study of blood T cell repertoires in COVID-19. The method was immunoSEQ multiplex PCR; TCRdb's version includes in-frame clones alone and lacks a portion of them. The repertoire holds roughly 280,000 clones, with 88% as singletons. Sequenced input: peripheral blood. The source of these receptors is a woman aged 30 to 39 with COVID-19, enrolled during active disease.

The V call is TRBV2, the J call TRBJ2-5, with D perhaps TRBD1 (6 bases). Germline V CDR1 and CDR2: SNHLY, FYNNEI. The CDR3 loop spans 13 amino acids. V shed 7 bases and J shed 2 bases, with 11 bases lying between them. CDR3 loop: CASIGGNQETQYF. Written as DNA, the CDR3 is TGTGCCAGCATAGGGGGTAATCAAGAGACCCAGTACTTC.

With regard to this clone: The same CDR3 also results from other DNA sequences found in this sample. The genes are TRBV9 and TRBJ1-1; 8 nucleotides match TRBD1. The CDR3 covers 15 residues. J was trimmed by 0 bases and V by 3 bases; bases with no gene match: 4. CDR1 SGDLS and CDR2 YYNGEE come from the germline V gene. DNA for the CDR3: TGTGCCAGCAGCGGTCAGGGGGCATTGAACACTGAAGCTTTCTTT. This translates into CASSGQGALNTEAFF.